A single T cell receptor beta chain is shown here with its context. The antigen is undetermined. Other DNA sequences of this sample code for an identical CDR3. This record comes from a study of T cells in narcolepsy. Looking at the study overall: Donors had narcolepsy type 1 or type 2, or were healthy controls. Notes on the study in general: Same-patient CSF and blood CD4+ T cell clonotypes included HCRT-specific and TRIB2-specific autoreactive ones. Healthy controls reportedly lacked the autoreactive clonotypes serially found in patients' blood.

The germline V and J ends were trimmed by 1 base and 5 bases, with 6 bases remaining between them. The length of the CDR3 is 12 residues. Germline CDR1 is SGHNT and CDR2 is YENEEA. TCRdb's copy holds only in-frame clones and misses some; the assay was immunoSEQ multiplex PCR. Among about 25,000 clones listed, around 85% were seen once. The sequencing sample was made of CD45RA- memory CD4+ T cells from PBMCs. The TCR was taken from a human donor with narcolepsy. The genes are TRBV11-3 and TRBJ2-7, with TRBD1 as a possible D gene (6 bases). In DNA form, the CDR3 reads TGTGCCAGCAGCTTAGGACAGGACGAGCAGTACTTC. It translates to CASSLGQDEQYF.